The rows below give T cell receptor beta chains drawn from one sample of a study of blood T cell repertoires in COVID-19. Only in-frame clones appear in the TCRdb table, and some are missing; sequencing was by immunoSEQ multiplex PCR. The sample shows 200,000 to 250,000 clones, 82% of them seen only once. Material for sequencing was PBMCs or T cells enriched from blood (not recorded which). The receptors were sampled from a woman aged 55-69 years who had recovered from COVID-19. Both conserved end residues are part of each CDR3.

j_call	v_call	cdr3_aa
TRBJ1-5	TRBV5-6	CASSWGPDSNQPQHF
TRBJ1-4	TRBV7-2	CASSLGGSGTENEKLFF
TRBJ1-4	TRBV15	CATSRGGGQFYEKLFF
TRBJ1-4	TRBV19	CASSDRANEKLFF
TRBJ2-2	TRBV5-1	CASSGGTSGRNTGELFF
TRBJ2-1	TRBV9	CASSDSGGAFHEQFF
TRBJ2-7	TRBV6-2/TRBV6-3	CASSPSLLLDRAKPYEQYF
TRBJ2-1	TRBV27	CASSSRDRGLNEQFF
TRBJ1-2	TRBV5-1	CASSLEAGLSYTF
TRBJ1-1	TRBV2	CASRETGGNTEAFF
TRBJ1-1	TRBV6-5	CASSLGQRNTEAFF
TRBJ1-4	TRBV5-5	CASSSGKVGGIAEKLFF